Sequencing of this T cell receptor beta chain was carried out in a study of identical twins. Study-wide findings and caveats: There were fewer insertions in abundant cord blood beta clonotypes, but memory repertoires showed no such pattern.

A remark on this clonotype: Antigen: not known.

One entry per CDR3 protein, called by TCRdb with MiXCR from the 5' RACE reads. The repertoire holds about 340,000 distinct CDR3 sequences, with about 12% as singletons. This sample was shared with a second study, whose subject was yellow fever vaccine responses in identical twins.

The receptor's source is a woman between 18 and 30 years old in good health. Sample: CD8+ T cells sorted from blood.

For the CDR3, the DNA is TGTGCCAGCGCCGGGACAGGGGCGTACACCGGGGAGCTGTTTTTT. Translated, it gives CASAGTGAYTGELFF. The chain has TRBV9 and TRBJ2-2, with TRBD1 matching 10 bases. CDR1 and CDR2 from the germline V gene are SGDLS and YYNGEE. With 7 bases clipped from V and 3 bases from J, the junction kept 6 bases outside the gene matches. The CDR3 is 15 residues long.